The clone carrying this TCR beta chain has a single count. This specimen belongs to a study of T cell responses to AZD1222 COVID-19 vaccine. Data came from immunoSEQ multiplex PCR; TCRdb stores just in-frame clones and leaves some out. The table includes about 93,000 clones, about 86% detected once. The V segment lost 3 bases and the J segment 4 bases; nucleotides outside the gene matches: 4. The CDR3 contains 14 residues. The germline V gene encodes CDR1 MNHEY and CDR2 SVGAGI. The input for sequencing was peripheral blood, taken on day 0 of AZD1222 vaccination. This clonotype was sampled from an adult in good health. The J gene is TRBJ1-1, the V gene TRBV6-5, with 8 bases matching TRBD1. CDR3 protein: CASSYNRGVTEAFF. The CDR3 DNA reads as TGTGCCAGCAGTTATAACAGGGGGGTCACTGAAGCTTTCTTT.